This T cell receptor (beta chain) emerged from a study of T-cell memory formation after mild COVID-19 (dated by TCRdb to 2020 to 2022). For context, the study as a whole: Most TCR sequence clusters were specific to one of the two donors. In a couple of donors, T-cell clones that expanded and contracted after mild COVID-19 were followed by sequencing TCRalpha and TCRbeta repertoires longitudinally. The cohort comprised two young, previously healthy adult volunteers, one female and one male.

CDR1 and CDR2 were assigned from the germline V gene as MNHEY and SVGAGI. V is trimmed back by 5 bases and J by 3 bases, and the junction contains 3 bases that no gene match accounts for. The CDR3 goes from the cysteine to the phenylalanine over 15 residues. The retained sequence is limited to the CDR3, 45 bases, with the frame set at the first base. PBMCs were isolated by Ficoll-Paque density gradient centrifugation. A word on this clonotype: This clone's antigen is unknown. Base-call qualities are not available, and no considerably larger clone is one nucleotide away.

Overall results and qualifications from the work: Contracting CD4+ clones were found mainly in CM and EM memory subsets, while CD8+ clones were enriched in EMRA. The study covered only a couple of mild cases, and larger cohorts including severe cases with pre-infection samples were considered necessary. SARS-CoV-2 specificity of the second-wave clones peaking on day 37 was not confirmed. Clones contracting from day 15 to 85 had balanced CD4/CD8 phenotypes, while a second wave expanding from day 15 to 37 was biased towards CD4+. Some responding clones were found in pre-infection memory, which suggests that pre-existing cross-reactive memory T cells took part in the SARS-CoV-2 response.

These reads were obtained on an Illumina NovaSeq 6000. TCRalpha and TCRbeta cDNA libraries were constructed by 5'RACE with constant-segment primers, with sample barcodes and unique molecular identifiers being introduced. RNA was extracted from every sample with Trizol reagent. The libraries were amplified in two PCR steps, and the second step added a second sample barcode and Illumina TruSeq adapters. Sequencing of libraries was performed on an Illumina NovaSeq with 2 x 150 bp paired-end reads. Per the original workflow: With migec v1.2.7, reads were demultiplexed and then collapsed into UMI-guided consensus sequences. With mixcr v2.1.11, UMI consensuses were aligned to TRA and TRB V and J templates and assembled into clonotypes. A clonotype was counted as expanded or contracted only when both edgeR and NoisET called the clonotype significant, with the noise models trained on biological replicates. For edgeR calls, a false discovery rate-adjusted p below 0.01 and a log2 fold-change threshold of 1 were applied. As an exploratory analysis of dynamics, PCA with hierarchical clustering was applied to max-normalized trajectories of the 1000 most abundant clonotypes. Separately sequenced CD4+ and CD8+ repertoires were used to assign the CD4 or CD8 phenotype of responding clones. The public reads were quality trimmed at Q25 with fastp and then assembled into clones with MiXCR by TCRdb, keeping productive beta chains. Here each entry gathers all rows of one CDR3 protein and keeps the most common genes and DNA. Here the V and J calls rest on TCRdb's processing, not on the authors' analysis. The sample records 92,000 or so distinct CDR3 sequences, about 14% of which are singletons. The ten largest make up approximately 39% of the sample.

This TCR was sampled from a man aged 18 to 29 who had mild COVID-19 (a few samples of this study predate the infection). The sample titles of this study are shuffled in the database, so cell type and time point are left out; the donor was told from shared clones. The V and J genes are TRBV6-5 and TRBJ2-1; TRBD2 matches 11 bases in the middle. The sample consisted of PBMCs or a T cell subset sorted from them (not recorded which). The nucleotide sequence reads as follows: TGTGCCAGCAGTACGACTAGCGGGGTCTACAATGAGCAGTTCTTC. Translation gives CASSTTSGVYNEQFF.